One sample yielded the 8 T cell receptor beta chains listed below, sequenced in a study of T-cell reconstitution after alpha-beta-depleted transplantation in children. Unique molecular identifiers were used to barcode this TCRbeta library. TCRdb re-called the PCR reads with MiXCR, one entry per CDR3 protein. The sample holds 600,000 to 800,000 distinct CDR3 sequences; less than 15% are singletons and the top ten take about 0.79%. The material sequenced was PBMCs, taken before TCRalphabeta/CD19-depleted stem cell transplant. All receptors come from a girl aged 2-9 years with congenital amegakaryocytic thrombocytopenia, due to receive a stem cell transplant.

The chain employs TRBV28 and TRBJ2-1; D may be TRBD2 (5 bases). Trimming took off 8 bases at V and 16 bases at J, with 15 bases between the two ends. Germline V lookup: CDR1 MDHEN, CDR2 SYDVKM. The CDR3 consists of 10 residues. The CDR3 region is CASGWELEFF. The CDR3 DNA is TGTGCCAGCGGTTGGGAGTTAGAATTCTTC. Supplemented by reference TRBV28 and TRBJ2-1, the full variable domain reads DVKVTQSSRYLVKRTGEKVFLECVQDMDHENMFWYRQDPGLGLRLIYFSYDVKMKEKGDIPEGYSVSREKKERFSLILESASTNQTSMYLCASGWELEFFGPGTRLTVL.

This clonotype was recorded at least ten times. This sequence joins TRBV18 and TRBJ2-1; 12 nucleotides line up with TRBD2. The CDR3 loop spans 16 amino acids. Trimming took 3 bases from V and 5 from J; bases not matched to a gene: 5. Looked up from germline, CDR1 is KGHSH and CDR2 is LQKENI. The CDR3 protein is CASSPQTSGGHNEQFF. The CDR3 nucleotides are TGTGCCAGCTCACCCCAGACTAGCGGGGGACACAATGAGCAGTTCTTC.

This clonotype has a count of ten or more. The chain employs TRBV20-1 and TRBJ2-1, with 10 bases aligning to TRBD1. This CDR3 has 15 amino acids. The V and J ends lost 6 bases and 5 bases, in that order; junction bases with no gene match: 10. Germline V gene data show CDR1 as DFQATT and CDR2 as SNEGSKA (reference sequence). The CDR3, as DNA: TGCAGTGCGCCAGTGGCCGGGACAGGGGACAATGAGCAGTTCTTC. Translation: CSAPVAGTGDNEQFF.

This clonotype has only a few counts. This chain uses TRBV11-2 with TRBJ2-5; the match to TRBD1 covers 8 bases. Germline assignment: CDR1 SGHAT and CDR2 FQNNGV. Trimming cost V 6 bases and J 4 bases; bases outside gene matches: 10. The CDR3 is made up of 15 amino acids. The chain's CDR3 is CASRWTGSSGETQYF. The DNA for the CDR3 is TGTGCCAGCAGATGGACAGGGTCCTCTGGAGAGACCCAGTACTTC. The full variable domain, its missing parts supplied by reference TRBV11-2 and TRBJ2-5, is EAGVAQSPRYKIIEKRQSVAFWCNPISGHATLYWYQQILGQGPKLLIQFQNNGVVDDSQLPKDRFSAERLKGVDSTLKIQPAKLEDSAVYLCASRWTGSSGETQYFGPGTRLLVL.

The CDR3 reads CSVGGRAEAFF. CDR3 nucleotides: TGCAGCGTTGGGGGTAGGGCTGAAGCTTTCTTT. The rearrangement joins TRBV29-1 to TRBJ1-1; no definite D call. V was shortened by 4 bases and J by 6 bases, with 9 bases between the two germline ends. This CDR3 contains 11 residues. The germline gives CDR1 SQVTM, CDR2 ANQGSEA.

The rearrangement joins TRBV5-1 to TRBJ2-5, with D possibly TRBD2 on 5 matching bases. The germline V and J ends were trimmed by 0 bases and 5 bases, with 11 bases remaining between them. Germline V gives CDR1 SGHRS, CDR2 YFSETQ. This CDR3 region has 14 residues. The DNA of the CDR3 is TGCGCCAGCAGCTTGGGACTACCGGGGGAGACCCAGTACTTC. This translates into CASSLGLPGETQYF.

The sample holds many counts of this clonotype. The chain carries TRBV6-2 or TRBV6-3 and TRBJ2-2, with 8 bases matching TRBD2. The V gene end was trimmed by 5 bases and the J gene end by 1 base; junction bases not matched to a gene: 3. The CDR3 totals 15 residues. Per germline, CDR1 MNHEY and CDR2 SVGEGT. The CDR3 protein is CASSKGTRNTGELFF. CDR3 DNA sequence: TGTGCCAGCAGTAAAGGGACTAGGAACACCGGGGAGCTGTTTTTT.

In its sample, this clonotype was seen many times. The J gene is TRBJ2-1, the V gene TRBV5-5, with D hard to call. There are 18 residues in the CDR3. Trimming shortened V by 0 bases and J by 10 bases, and 26 bases separated the two germline ends. Germline lookup yields CDR1 SGHKS and CDR2 YYEKEE (reference sequence). CDR3 sequence: CASSLAPIRRPPNNEQFF. CDR3 nucleotide sequence: TGTGCCAGCAGCTTGGCACCCATCAGGCGCCCCCCTAATAACGAGCAGTTCTTC.